This passage covers 21 T cell receptor beta chains from one sample sequenced in a study of regulatory T cells in long-lasting Graves disease. Both iRepertoire HTBI primers and Arm-PCR of CDR3 regions were used to build the TCR beta libraries. TCRdb reprocessed the multiplex PCR reads with MiXCR, giving one entry per CDR3 protein. The table lists approximately 540,000 distinct CDR3 sequences, around 12% of them singletons, with more than 8% in the top ten. The time point was: newly diagnosed GD, antithyroid drugs for less than 3 months. There was RNA extracted from PBMCs, and the TCR library was made from it. Separately, the same data were catalogued under a study of T cells in Graves' hyperthyroidism and ophthalmopathy.

The source was peripheral blood mononuclear cells (PBMCs), collected at new diagnosis, from a patient treated with antithyroid drugs. The receptors were gathered from a woman younger than 45 with Graves disease.

Many counts were recorded for this clonotype. V is TRBV14 and J is TRBJ1-4; D is uncertain. The CDR3 is 17 residues long. Trimming removed 0 bases from V and 3 bases from J, with 14 bases in between. The germline V gene encodes CDR1 SGHDN and CDR2 FVKESK. The CDR3 DNA follows: TGTGCCAGCAGCCAAGAATTAGCCATGAGACCTAATGAAAAACTGTTTTTT. It is translated as CASSQELAMRPNEKLFF. Supplemented by reference TRBV14 and TRBJ1-4, the full variable domain reads EAGVTQFPSHSVIEKGQTVTLRCDPISGHDNLYWYRRVMGKEIKFLLHFVKESKQDESGMPNNRFLAERTGGTYSTLKVQPAELEDSGVYFCASSQELAMRPNEKLFFGSGTQLSVL.

This clonotype was observed a handful of times. This chain links TRBV11-2 with TRBJ2-5; the match to TRBD2 covers 11 bases. The germline V gene encodes CDR1 SGHAT and CDR2 FQNNGV. Losses at the gene ends were 3 bases for V and 5 bases for J; bases not matched to a gene: 2. This CDR3 comprises 14 residues. The CDR3 spells CASSFLAGGETQYF. CDR3 nucleotides: TGTGCCAGCAGCTTTTTAGCGGGGGGGGAGACCCAGTACTTC.

This clonotype was counted ten times or more. The V and J genes are TRBV20-1 and TRBJ1-2; 8 positions agree with TRBD1. CDR1 and CDR2 from the germline V gene are DFQATT and SNEGSKA (reference sequence). The CDR3 loop spans 15 amino acids. The trim removed 1 base at V and 4 bases at J, leaving 8 bases unmatched. CDR3 sequence: CSARVPGQVFYGYTF. Written as DNA, the CDR3 is TGCAGTGCTAGAGTCCCGGGACAGGTCTTCTATGGCTACACCTTC.

The chain combines TRBV10-1 with TRBJ2-1, with D unresolved. Germline CDR1 is WNHNN and CDR2 is SYGVQD (reference sequence). This CDR3 comprises 16 residues. Trimming stripped 0 bases from V and 7 bases from J, with 16 bases between. This CDR3 reads CASSESHATPWNEQFF. In DNA form, the CDR3 reads TGCGCCAGCAGTGAGTCCCACGCGACCCCCTGGAATGAGCAGTTCTTC.

As to this clonotype: Possible read error: a much larger clone is one base away. The chain carries TRBV18 and TRBJ2-5; D possibly corresponds to TRBD2 (6 bases). Germline V gives CDR1 KGHSH, CDR2 LQKENI. This CDR3 comprises 13 residues. V lost 8 bases and J 11 bases, leaving 21 bases between the germline ends. CDR3 coding DNA: TGTGCCAGCCCCATCGGGGACTCCAATGAGCAGTACTTC. Its translation is CASPIGDSNEQYF.

This clonotype was counted at least ten times. The chain recombines TRBV18 with TRBJ2-7, with 14 bases lining up with TRBD2. This CDR3 has 15 amino acids. Trimming cost V 6 bases and J 4 bases; bases outside gene matches: 5. Germline CDR1 reads KGHSH; CDR2 reads LQKENI. The CDR3 DNA reads TGTGCCAGCTCGCTGACTAGCGGGAGGGGATACGAGCAGTACTTC. This gives the protein CASSLTSGRGYEQYF.

This clonotype has only a few counts. This may stem from a read error, because a much larger clone lies one nucleotide away. The genes are TRBV7-8 and TRBJ2-1, with TRBD1 matching over 7 bases. The CDR3 totals 14 residues. CDR1 SGHVS and CDR2 FQNEAQ come from the germline V gene. V was pared by 6 bases and J by 4 bases, with 6 bases of the junction left unmatched. The CDR3 nucleotides are TGTGCCAGCAGTCCGGGACAGTTTTACAATGAGCAGTTCTTC. It is translated as CASSPGQFYNEQFF.

Only a few counts were recorded for this clonotype. J is TRBJ2-3 and V is TRBV27; TRBD2 agrees at 11 bases. The CDR3 loop spans 16 amino acids. The trim removed 5 bases at V and 1 base at J, leaving 5 bases unmatched. The germline gives CDR1 MNHEY, CDR2 SMNVEV (reference sequence). The CDR3 DNA is TGTGCCAGCAGTCAGAAGGGACTAGCGGGCACAGATACGCAGTATTTT. Its translation: CASSQKGLAGTDTQYF.

This clonotype was counted ten times or more. The rearrangement joins TRBV7-9 to TRBJ1-2, with 7 nucleotides matching TRBD1. CDR1 and CDR2 (germline): SEHNR, FQNEAQ (reference sequence). Germline trimming cut 5 bases from V and 6 bases from J; bases unmatched to any gene: 9. The CDR3 has 14 amino acids. CDR3 region: CASSPRQGGHGYTF. CDR3 nucleotides: TGTGCCAGCAGCCCGAGACAGGGCGGTCATGGCTACACCTTC.

This clonotype was recorded at least ten times. The chain employs TRBV12-5 and TRBJ2-1, with TRBD2 identical over 8 bases. CDR1 is LGHNT, CDR2 FRNRAP, per germline. The CDR3 covers 16 residues. V lost 7 bases, J lost 10 bases, and 18 bases stayed unmatched. The CDR3 loop is CASALGVGGRFEEQFF. DNA of the CDR3: TGTGCTAGTGCCCTTGGGGTCGGCGGGAGGTTTGAGGAGCAGTTCTTC.

At least ten counts were recorded for this clonotype. The rearrangement joins TRBV2 to TRBJ1-1; D not resolved. V was pared by 5 bases and J by 0 bases, with 16 bases between. CDR1 and CDR2 (germline): SNHLY, FYNNEI. The CDR3 is made up of 16 amino acids. Written as DNA, the CDR3 is TGTGCCAGCAGTCAAAGCAGAAGCGGGATGAACACTGAAGCTTTCTTT. It specifies CASSQSRSGMNTEAFF.

This clonotype showed up many times. This sequence joins TRBV6-1 and TRBJ2-1, with D unresolved. The CDR3 covers 13 residues. Deletions cut 6 bases from V and 4 bases from J, with 10 bases between. The germline V gene has CDR1 MNHNS and CDR2 SASEGT. The CDR3 loop is CASSPGRYNEQFF. In DNA form, the CDR3 reads TGTGCCAGCAGCCCCGGACGGTACAATGAGCAGTTCTTC.

This clonotype was observed many times. CDR3 loop: CSAKDAGVHEQYF. The CDR3 DNA reads TGCAGTGCTAAAGACGCGGGGGTCCACGAGCAGTACTTC. The chain uses TRBV20-1 and TRBJ2-7; 7 bases line up with TRBD2. Germline V gene data show CDR1 as DFQATT and CDR2 as SNEGSKA (reference sequence). CDR3 length: 13 amino acids. Trimming at V came to 4 bases and at J to 5 bases, leaving 8 bases not matched to a gene.

This clonotype showed up just a few times. The chain has TRBV10-2 and TRBJ1-2; TRBD1 is a possible D gene (5 bases). The germline CDR1 and CDR2 sequences are WSHSY and SAAADI. Trimming removed 6 bases at V and 5 bases at J, with 19 bases between. There are 15 residues in the CDR3. The CDR3 spells CASSPQGRQRYGYTF. In nucleotides, the CDR3 is TGCGCCAGCAGCCCTCAGGGCCGCCAGAGGTATGGCTACACCTTC.

The sample holds a few counts of this clonotype. The CDR3 sequence: CSVVLAGANVLTF. CDR3 coding DNA: TGCAGCGTTGTCCTAGCGGGGGCCAACGTCCTGACTTTC. The V gene is TRBV29-1, the J gene TRBJ2-6; weak D call: TRBD2 (6 bases). The CDR3 length is 13 residues. Between the trimmed V and J ends, which lost 4 bases and 4 bases, there was a span of 8 bases. The germline V gene encodes CDR1 SQVTM and CDR2 ANQGSEA.

This clonotype was seen repeatedly, ten times or more. This chain uses TRBV30 with TRBJ2-7; 8 positions match TRBD2. The V and J ends lost 3 bases and 9 bases, in that order; junction bases with no gene match: 13. Germline V gene data show CDR1 as GTSNPN and CDR2 as SVGIG (reference sequence). The CDR3 covers 14 residues. The DNA for the CDR3 is TGTGCCTGGAGCCGAGGGGCGGGGGGAGAATGGCAGTACTTC. It is translated as CAWSRGAGGEWQYF. Using reference TRBV30 and TRBJ2-7 for the parts outside the CDR3, the full variable domain is SQTIHQWPATLVQPVGSPLSLECTVEGTSNPNLYWYRQAAGRGLQLLFYSVGIGQISSEVPQNLSASRPQDRQFILSSKKLLLSDSGFYLCAWSRGAGGEWQYFGPGTRLTVT.

This clonotype was counted at least ten times. The chain recombines TRBV2 with TRBJ2-1; TRBD2 aligns across 13 bases. There are 14 residues in the CDR3. Looked up from germline, CDR1 is SNHLY and CDR2 is FYNNEI. J gave up 8 bases and V 6 bases, and 4 bases lay outside the gene matches. The CDR3 DNA sequence: TGTGCCAGCAGAGGACTAGCGGGAGTCGATGAGCAGTTCTTC. It encodes CASRGLAGVDEQFF. The full variable domain, completed using reference TRBV2 and TRBJ2-1, is EPEVTQTPSHQVTQMGQEVILRCVPISNHLYFYWYRQILGQKVEFLVSFYNNEISEKSEIFDDQFSVERPDGSNFTLKIRSTKLEDSAMYFCASRGLAGVDEQFFGPGTRLTVL.

This clonotype was seen at least ten times. The CDR3, as DNA: TGTGCCAGTAGTATAATGATGGCAGGGGCTTACAATGAGCAGTTCTTC. This gives the protein CASSIMMAGAYNEQFF. The genes are TRBV19 and TRBJ2-1, with D maybe TRBD1 (6 bases). This CDR3 comprises 16 residues. CDR1 is LNHDA and CDR2 is SQIVND in the germline V gene (reference sequence). V was cut by 2 bases and J by 4 bases, with 15 bases left in between.

This clonotype appeared many times. The chain uses TRBV2 and TRBJ1-3; weak D call: TRBD1 (5 bases). This CDR3 spans 14 amino acids. Trimming removed 8 bases from V and 5 bases from J, with 16 bases in between. The germline gives CDR1 SNHLY, CDR2 FYNNEI. CDR3 region: CASSTLGQRNTIYF. The CDR3 coding sequence is TGTGCCAGCTCGACTCTGGGGCAGAGAAACACCATATATTTT.

This clonotype was counted many times. The chain carries TRBV29-1 and TRBJ2-2; D possibly corresponds to TRBD1 (6 bases). V gave up 8 bases and J gave up 0 bases, with 19 bases separating them. From germline, CDR1 is SQVTM and CDR2 ANQGSEA. The CDR3 runs 16 residues. The CDR3 protein is CSPRTALGPNTGELFF. The DNA for the CDR3 is TGCAGCCCAAGGACAGCCTTGGGCCCGAACACCGGGGAGCTGTTTTTT.

This clonotype was observed many times. This chain joins TRBV6-1 and TRBJ2-5; TRBD2 matches 9 bases. This CDR3 is 15 amino acids long. CDR1 is MNHNS and CDR2 is SASEGT in the germline V gene. Unmatched junction bases numbered 8, after V lost 4 bases and J lost 5 bases. The CDR3 bases are TGTGCCAGCAGTGCGCTAGCGGGACGCGGTGAGACCCAGTACTTC. Translated: CASSALAGRGETQYF.